This passage covers 12 T cell receptor beta chains from one sample sequenced in a study of CD8 T cells in ankylosing spondylitis. Findings and limits, study-wide: It appeared that ankylosing spondylitis blood was characterized by a TCR beta motif of about 8 highly homologous variants.

These receptors' antigens are unknown. TCRdb ran MiXCR on the 5' RACE reads and lists one entry per CDR3 protein. The table includes hundreds of thousands of distinct CDR3 sequences, roughly 13% detected once. Sequenced sample: blood, either unsorted or a sorted T cell fraction (not recorded which). These receptors came from a male donor with ankylosing spondylitis.

About this clonotype itself: A read error may produce the germline difference seen at one junction end. V is TRBV12-3 or TRBV12-4 and J is TRBJ2-2; 10 positions match TRBD2. The CDR3 is 18 amino acids. In DNA form, the CDR3 reads TGTGCCAGCAGTCTAGCCCCAGCGGGAGGGCCGGGGACCGGGGAGCTGTTTTTT. Translated: CASSLAPAGGPGTGELFF.

The rearrangement uses TRBV28 and TRBJ2-1; D not resolved. Germline assignment: CDR1 MDHEN and CDR2 SYDVKM. Trimming took 2 bases from V and 0 from J, leaving 11 bases between them. This CDR3 contains 16 residues. CDR3 protein: CASSLPPKSSYNEQFF. The CDR3 nucleotides read TGTGCCAGCAGTTTACCCCCAAAAAGCTCCTACAATGAGCAGTTCTTC.

The chain has TRBV4-2 and TRBJ1-3; D ambiguous. The CDR3 consists of 15 residues. Germline V CDR1 and CDR2: LGHNA, YNFKEQ. V was trimmed by 5 bases and J by 1 base, leaving 12 bases between them. CDR3 nucleotide sequence: TGTGCCAGCAGCGGCAGGATCCAATCTGGAAACACCATATATTTT. Protein product: CASSGRIQSGNTIYF.

The chain has TRBV11-2 and TRBJ1-4; D is unresolved. This CDR3 is built from 15 residues. Trimming stripped 3 bases from V and 0 bases from J, with 8 bases between. The V gene's germline CDR1 is SGHAT and CDR2 FQNNGV. The CDR3 DNA sequence: TGTGCCAGCAGCTTTGGAGGGACAACTAATGAAAAACTGTTTTTT. Translation gives CASSFGGTTNEKLFF.

This clonotype was seen more than once but under ten times. This chain uses TRBV5-1 with TRBJ1-1, with 8 bases matching TRBD1. From germline, CDR1 is SGHRS and CDR2 YFSETQ. The CDR3 covers 14 residues. V dropped 1 base and J dropped 6; count of bases not matched to a gene: 5. DNA of the CDR3: TGCGCCAGCAGCTTGACAGGGGGGTCGGCTGAAGCTTTCTTT. This gives the protein CASSLTGGSAEAFF.

In this sample, this clonotype turned up a few times. V gene TRBV7-9 combines with J gene TRBJ2-7; the D gene is possibly TRBD2 (6 bases). Germline V gene lookup returns CDR1 SEHNR and CDR2 FQNEAQ (reference sequence). The CDR3 sequence is 14 residues long. V was trimmed by 3 bases and J by 0 bases, leaving 9 bases between them. CDR3: CASSFGGLSYEQYF. The DNA of the CDR3 is TGTGCCAGCAGCTTCGGGGGACTCTCCTACGAGCAGTACTTC.

This clonotype was seen many times. The chain carries TRBV3-1 and TRBJ2-2; 9 nucleotides line up with TRBD1. The ends lost 3 bases at V and 6 bases at J; junction bases unmatched: 8. Germline CDR1 is LGHDT and CDR2 is YNNKEL (reference sequence). CDR3 length: 16 amino acids. The CDR3 loop reads CASSQRRTGAAGELFF. CDR3 DNA sequence: TGTGCCAGCAGCCAGCGACGGACAGGGGCGGCCGGGGAGCTGTTTTTT.

The chain carries TRBV3-1 and TRBJ2-5; D gene ambiguous. V was clipped by 3 bases and J by 6 bases, with 8 bases between them. Looked up from germline, CDR1 is LGHDT and CDR2 is YNNKEL (reference sequence). The CDR3 totals 12 residues. CDR3 region: CASSQHIQTQYF. The CDR3 coding sequence is TGTGCCAGCAGCCAGCACATACAGACCCAGTACTTC.

This clonotype showed up just a few times. This rearrangement joins TRBV19 to TRBJ1-3; D ambiguous. Trimming left V 5 bases short and J 8 bases short, with 13 bases between. The germline CDR1 and CDR2 sequences are LNHDA and SQIVND (reference sequence). This CDR3 spans 13 amino acids. The CDR3: CASSLRPRDTIYF. CDR3 bases: TGTGCCAGTAGTCTACGCCCTCGGGACACCATATATTTT.

This clonotype has more than one count but fewer than ten. This chain links TRBV7-2 with TRBJ2-3; D unclear. Trimming removed 1 base at V and 4 bases at J, with 12 bases between. This CDR3 contains 15 residues. The germline gives CDR1 SGHTA, CDR2 FQGNSA. This CDR3 reads CASSLGLFRADTQYF. The CDR3 DNA follows: TGTGCCAGCAGCTTAGGTCTCTTTCGAGCAGATACGCAGTATTTT.

This chain joins TRBV29-1 and TRBJ2-1, with 10 bases matching TRBD2. Per germline, CDR1 SQVTM and CDR2 ANQGSEA. The CDR3 is made up of 14 amino acids. V was clipped by 4 bases and J by 3 bases; unmatched bases: 3. The CDR3: CSVGLAGDYNEQFF. CDR3 bases: TGCAGCGTTGGACTAGCGGGTGACTACAATGAGCAGTTCTTC.

This chain uses TRBV28 with TRBJ2-7, with a possible D match to TRBD2 (6 bases). The ends were cut back, 5 bases at V and 6 bases at J, with 23 bases in the middle. Germline assignment: CDR1 MDHEN and CDR2 SYDVKM. This CDR3 contains 16 residues. DNA of the CDR3: TGTGCCAGCAGTCCTCGAGGAGGGTCATCCTCGAGCGAGCAGTACGTC. Amino acids: CASSPRGGSSSSEQYV.